The clone carrying this TCR beta chain has at least ten counts. Its antigen is unidentified. The entry originates in a study of CD8 T cells in ankylosing spondylitis. Study-level results: Disease-associated clonotypes exhibited CD8+ identity and were relatively infrequent in peripheral blood. It was reported that disease-linked clones were significantly enriched in matched ankylosing spondylitis synovial fluid.

Preparation of TCR beta libraries was done by quantitative 5'-RACE with molecular barcodes. TCRdb ran MiXCR on the 5' RACE reads and lists one entry per CDR3 protein. Of about 39,000 distinct CDR3 sequences listed, 3% were seen once; the top ten hold approximately 3%. CDR1 and CDR2 (germline): SGDLS, YYNGEE. V gave up 0 bases and J gave up 1 base, with 13 bases separating them. The CDR3 covers 17 residues. The chain couples TRBV9 to TRBJ2-2; D is unclear. The receptor's source is a male donor with ankylosing spondylitis or in good health (not recorded which). Sequenced input: blood, either unsorted or a sorted T cell fraction (not recorded which). CDR3 sequence: CASSVVGLDQNTGELFF. The CDR3 region has the DNA TGTGCCAGCAGCGTAGTAGGCCTTGACCAGAACACCGGGGAGCTGTTTTTT.